This entry is about one TCR beta chain. Its binding antigen is unknown. Base quality data are lacking; no much larger clone is found one base away. The data are from a study of T cell changes during pregnancy in multiple sclerosis (dated by TCRdb to between 2019 and 2020). The study in broad terms: Changes in the T cell repertoire over the course of pregnancy were examined in this study in women with multiple sclerosis.

Cut back by 0 bases and 4 bases, the V and J ends lie 15 bases apart. CDR1 is given as KGHSH and CDR2 as LQKENI, both from the germline V gene. The CDR3 sequence holds 16 residues, the cysteine and phenylalanine included. Only the CDR3 part of the read is kept: 48 bases, read in frame from the first base. The library was made by the immunoSEQ multiplex PCR assay. Imported from immuneACCESS, the table was reduced by TCRdb to in-frame sequences with V and J called. These copies leave out some clones; in studies compared against another copy, an unresolved V gene accounts for under half, and the cause of the remainder is not known. This sample gives some 30,000 clones in total; 80% to 90% of them show up just once. More than 9.5% of the sample goes to the ten largest clones.

Sample: CD8+ T cells from peripheral blood mononuclear cells, taken in the third trimester of pregnancy. The TCR comes from a female donor with multiple sclerosis, enrolled in a pregnancy study. This receptor chain uses TRBV18 and TRBJ2-5; matching of 6 bases hints at TRBD2 as the D gene. The CDR3 sequence is CASSPPGGTGRETQYF. The DNA sequence is as follows: TGTGCCAGCTCACCACCAGGAGGGACCGGTCGAGAGACCCAGTACTTC. The CDR3 plus the reference TRBV18 and TRBJ2-5 genes for the other parts give the full variable domain: NAGVMQNPRHLVRRRGQEARLRCSPMKGHSHVYWYRQLPEEGLKFMVYLQKENIIDESGMPKERFSAEFPKEGPSILRIQQVVRGDSAAYFCASSPPGGTGRETQYFGPGTRLLVL.